These 22 T cell receptor beta chains came from one sample sequenced in a study of cytomegalovirus exposure and HLA in healthy donors. PCR employed 60 Vbeta and 13 Jbeta primers. Sequencing was performed with immunoSEQ multiplex PCR; in TCRdb, only in-frame clones are kept and a portion is missing. The sample holds roughly 70,000 clones, around 78% seen once. The sequencing sample was made of PBMCs. The receptor set was obtained from a man aged 50-59 years in good health and CMV-seronegative.

Only a few counts were recorded for this clone. The V gene is TRBV27, the J gene TRBJ1-1; D not certain. Trimming stripped 5 bases from V and 6 bases from J, with 19 bases between. CDR1 MNHEY and CDR2 SMNVEV come from the germline V gene (reference sequence). The CDR3 runs 15 residues. This CDR3 reads CASSPSTAGWAEAFF. The CDR3, as DNA: TGTGCCAGCAGTCCCAGCACGGCGGGTTGGGCTGAAGCTTTCTTT.

The V and J genes are TRBV27 and TRBJ2-3, with a weak D call TRBD2 (6 bases). The CDR3 consists of 15 residues. Germline V gene lookup returns CDR1 MNHEY and CDR2 SMNVEV (reference sequence). The ends were cut back, 5 bases at V and 1 base at J, with 13 bases in the middle. The CDR3 sequence: CASSQSGVRTDTQYF. The CDR3 DNA reads TGTGCCAGCAGTCAATCGGGAGTCCGCACAGATACGCAGTATTTT.

V and J are TRBV10-3 and TRBJ2-7, with D hard to call. The CDR3 extends over 12 amino acids. With 11 bases removed from V and 6 bases from J, the gap between germline ends came to 17 bases. Germline V CDR1 and CDR2: ENHRY, SYGVKD. The DNA for the CDR3 is TGTGCCTCCGCCGGTTCCCCGCTCGAGCAGTACTTC. This gives the protein CASAGSPLEQYF.

This clone appeared once. This chain uses TRBV2 with TRBJ2-5; D may be TRBD1 (6 bases). Trimming removed 6 bases from V and 5 bases from J, with 16 bases in between. The CDR3 is made up of 14 amino acids. CDR1 is SNHLY and CDR2 is FYNNEI in the germline V gene. CDR3 sequence (DNA): TGTGCCAGCAGCGCAACAGGGATCGGGGAGACCCAGTACTTC. Translation gives CASSATGIGETQYF.

The genes are TRBV25-1 and TRBJ1-4; D might be TRBD1 (5 bases). With 4 bases removed from V and 4 bases from J, the gap between germline ends came to 16 bases. This CDR3 is built from 16 residues. Germline CDR1 reads MGHDK; CDR2 reads SYGVNS. The CDR3 region has the DNA TGTGCCAGCAGTGGCGGGGGGACGGCGCTTAATGAAAAACTGTTTTTT. Encoded protein: CASSGGGTALNEKLFF.

This clone has a single count. J is TRBJ2-4 and V is TRBV28, with D possibly being TRBD2 (7 bases). Germline CDR1 reads MDHEN; CDR2 reads SYDVKM. The CDR3 loop spans 16 amino acids. The V end lost 3 bases, the J end lost 3 bases, and 15 bases lay between the germline ends. The CDR3 region has the DNA TGTGCCAGCAGTTTCCGTGGGGAGGGGGTCAAAAACATTCAGTACTTC. Amino acid sequence: CASSFRGEGVKNIQYF.

The rearrangement uses TRBV5-1 and TRBJ2-3, with D possibly being TRBD1 (6 bases). Trimming took off 2 bases at V and 3 bases at J, with 16 bases between the two ends. CDR1 is SGHRS and CDR2 is YFSETQ in the germline V gene. The CDR3 runs 16 residues. The CDR3 loop reads CASSFSAQGTTDTQYF. The CDR3 DNA follows: TGCGCCAGCAGCTTCTCCGCTCAGGGGACGACAGATACGCAGTATTTT.

The chain recombines TRBV5-1 with TRBJ2-3, with 7 nucleotides matching TRBD2. J gave up 7 bases and V 5 bases, and 16 bases lay outside the gene matches. Germline V lookup: CDR1 SGHRS, CDR2 YFSETQ. This CDR3 contains 16 residues. The CDR3 DNA follows: TGCGCCAGCAGTCCTTCCGCCGGACTAGAGTCGTATACGCAGTATTTT. Encoded protein: CASSPSAGLESYTQYF.

The chain couples TRBV7-9 to TRBJ1-2; D remains ambiguous. In germline, CDR1 is SEHNR, CDR2 FQNEAQ (reference sequence). This CDR3 spans 15 amino acids. V dropped 0 bases and J dropped 8 bases, with 16 bases sitting between them. The CDR3 bases are TGTGCCAGCAGCTTAGCGCTAAGGAGGTCGGGGGGCTACACCTTC. Its protein product is CASSLALRRSGGYTF.

This clone was detected only a few times. The chain couples TRBV2 to TRBJ2-1; D possibly corresponds to TRBD2 (6 bases). Per the germline V gene, CDR1 is SNHLY and CDR2 is FYNNEI. This CDR3 region has 15 residues. V lost 9 bases, J lost 4 bases, and 19 bases lay in between. Here the CDR3 reads CASGGEAGPYNEQFF. CDR3 sequence (DNA): TGTGCCAGTGGTGGGGAGGCGGGGCCTTACAATGAGCAGTTCTTC.

This chain connects TRBV19 to TRBJ2-1; TRBD1 matches at 8 bases. The CDR3 sequence is 16 residues long. V trimming: 6 bases; J trimming: 4 bases; junction bases outside the gene matches: 11. Per germline, CDR1 LNHDA and CDR2 SQIVND (reference sequence). The CDR3 spells CASRGDDRGWYNEQFF. The CDR3 bases are TGTGCCAGTAGGGGGGACGACAGGGGTTGGTACAATGAGCAGTTCTTC.

J is TRBJ2-7 and V is TRBV6-1; TRBD2 matches 13 bases. Per the germline V gene, CDR1 is MNHNS and CDR2 is SASEGT. The CDR3 loop spans 18 amino acids. The V segment lost 1 base and the J segment 4 bases; nucleotides outside the gene matches: 10. CDR3 loop: CASSEEGLAGPSHYEQYF. As DNA, the CDR3 is TGTGCCAGCAGTGAAGAGGGACTAGCGGGGCCCAGCCATTACGAGCAGTACTTC.

This CDR3 reads CASSGGTSGEETQYF. The DNA of the CDR3 is TGTGCCAGCAGTGGTGGGACTAGCGGGGAAGAGACCCAGTACTTC. The chain is built from TRBV6-1 and TRBJ2-5, with 13 bases fitting TRBD2. CDR3 length: 15 amino acids. V was pared by 4 bases and J by 3 bases, with 2 bases of the junction left unmatched. CDR1 is MNHNS, CDR2 SASEGT, per germline.

This chain uses TRBV15 with TRBJ1-2; perhaps TRBD1 as D (5 bases). Between the trimmed V and J ends, which lost 0 bases and 8 bases, there was a span of 10 bases. Germline V gene data show CDR1 as LNHNV and CDR2 as YYDKDF (reference sequence). The CDR3 has 13 residues. The CDR3 spells CATSRDRQTGYTF. The DNA of the CDR3 is TGTGCCACCAGCAGAGATCGACAGACGGGCTACACCTTC.

This clone appeared a single time. The chain couples TRBV6-4 to TRBJ1-2; 8 bases line up with TRBD1. Trimming cost V 2 bases and J 4 bases; bases outside gene matches: 6. This CDR3 has 15 residues. The germline CDR1 and CDR2 sequences are MRHNA and SNTAGT. The CDR3, as DNA: TGTGCCAGCAGTGACGCCGGGACAGGTCTCTATGGCTACACCTTC. Translation gives CASSDAGTGLYGYTF.

V usage is TRBV6-6 and J usage is TRBJ1-2, with TRBD1 matching over 9 bases. The V gene's germline CDR1 is MNHNY and CDR2 SVGAGI (reference sequence). The CDR3 totals 15 residues. V lost 6 bases to trimming and J lost 4 bases; unmatched junction nucleotides: 9. This CDR3 reads CASRTTGGAGYGYTF. The CDR3 region has the DNA TGTGCCAGCAGAACTACAGGGGGCGCAGGCTATGGCTACACCTTC.

This chain links TRBV30 with TRBJ1-6, with a weak D call TRBD1 (6 bases). Germline V gene data show CDR1 as GTSNPN and CDR2 as SVGIG (reference sequence). V was cut by 5 bases and J by 4 bases, with 12 bases left in between. There are 14 residues in the CDR3. This chain's CDR3 is CAWETGFYNSPLHF. The CDR3 bases are TGTGCCTGGGAGACAGGTTTTTATAATTCACCCCTCCACTTT. Supplemented by reference TRBV30 and TRBJ1-6, the full variable domain reads SQTIHQWPATLVQPVGSPLSLECTVEGTSNPNLYWYRQAAGRGLQLLFYSVGIGQISSEVPQNLSASRPQDRQFILSSKKLLLSDSGFYLCAWETGFYNSPLHFGNGTRLTVT.

The chain is built from TRBV29-1 and TRBJ2-7, with D uncertain. Per the germline V gene, CDR1 is SQVTM and CDR2 is ANQGSEA. This CDR3 comprises 14 residues. Between the trimmed V and J ends, which lost 3 bases and 0 bases, there was a span of 12 bases. CDR3 residues: CSVEVTLGSYEQYF. In nucleotides, the CDR3 is TGCAGCGTTGAGGTGACACTCGGCTCCTACGAGCAGTACTTC.

The J gene is TRBJ2-2, the V gene TRBV5-4; 12 bases line up with TRBD2. Germline loops: CDR1 SGHNT, CDR2 YYREEE (reference sequence). V lost 4 bases and J lost 0; bases outside the gene matches: 4. CDR3 length: 17 amino acids. As DNA, the CDR3 is TGTGCCAGCAGCCCACTAGCGGGGGGCTCGAACACCGGGGAGCTGTTTTTT. Amino acids: CASSPLAGGSNTGELFF.

This clone was picked up one time. J is TRBJ2-2 and V is TRBV18; 8 bases fit TRBD2. Unmatched junction bases numbered 3, after V lost 3 bases and J lost 3 bases. CDR3 length: 15 amino acids. From germline, CDR1 is KGHSH and CDR2 LQKENI. The chain's CDR3 is CASSPSGADTGELFF. Written as DNA, the CDR3 is TGTGCCAGCTCACCTAGCGGGGCTGACACCGGGGAGCTGTTTTTT.

The chain links TRBV2 to TRBJ2-1; TRBD1 agrees at 9 bases. The CDR3 loop spans 15 amino acids. CDR1 and CDR2 (germline): SNHLY, FYNNEI. V trimming: 5 bases; J trimming: 4 bases; junction bases outside the gene matches: 6. As DNA, the CDR3 is TGTGCCAGCAGTCGGGACAGGGAGTCATACAATGAGCAGTTCTTC. Amino acid sequence: CASSRDRESYNEQFF.

This chain links TRBV7-6 with TRBJ2-1; 8 bases map to TRBD2. With V trimmed by 2 bases and J by 3 bases, 6 bases remained unmatched. This CDR3 is 16 amino acids long. The germline CDR1 and CDR2 sequences are SGHVS and FNYEAQ. The DNA for the CDR3 is TGTGCCAGCAGCTTATCGGTGACTAGCGACTACAATGAGCAGTTCTTC. This sequence encodes CASSLSVTSDYNEQFF.